This T cell receptor beta chain was profiled in a study of low-dose radiotherapy and immunotherapy resistance in tumors. Trimming cost V 2 bases and J 2 bases, with 11 bases left between them. CDR1 and CDR2 from the germline V gene are SGHTS and YDEGEE. There are 15 residues in the CDR3. Time point described: after trial treatment. Documented treatment: LDRT plus nivolumab, ipilimumab, low-dose cyclophosphamide and aspirin (RACIN trial). cDNA synthesis used a TRAV/TRBV-specific primer set for both chains. Using a constant-region primer together with a V-primer adapter, TCRs were subjected to roughly 20 PCR cycles of amplification. The mRNA which had been isolated was amplified by in vitro transcription. From the reads, TCRdb called clonotypes with MiXCR, one entry per CDR3 protein. The table includes approximately 80,000 distinct CDR3 sequences, around a sixth detected once. This clonotype has a count of ten or more.

This clonotype was obtained from a male donor with prostate cancer. This specimen consisted of PBMCs, obtained after low-dose radiotherapy plus immunotherapy. The chain is built from TRBV5-8 and TRBJ1-5; D gene unclear. Here the CDR3 DNA reads TGTGCCAGCAGCTTATACCGTTATGGCAATCAGCCCCAGCATTTT. This sequence encodes CASSLYRYGNQPQHF.